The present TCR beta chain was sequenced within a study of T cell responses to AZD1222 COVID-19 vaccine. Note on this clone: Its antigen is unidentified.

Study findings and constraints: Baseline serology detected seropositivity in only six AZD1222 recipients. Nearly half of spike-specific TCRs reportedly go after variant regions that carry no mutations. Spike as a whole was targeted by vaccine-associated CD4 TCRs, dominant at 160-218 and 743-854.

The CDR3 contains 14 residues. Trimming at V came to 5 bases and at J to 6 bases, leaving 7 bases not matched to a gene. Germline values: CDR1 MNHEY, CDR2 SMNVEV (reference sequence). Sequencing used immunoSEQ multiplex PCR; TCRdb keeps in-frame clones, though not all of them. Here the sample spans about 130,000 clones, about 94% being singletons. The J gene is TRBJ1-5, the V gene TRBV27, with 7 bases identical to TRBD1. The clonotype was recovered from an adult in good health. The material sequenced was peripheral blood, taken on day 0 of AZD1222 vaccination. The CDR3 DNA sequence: TGTGCCAGCAGTACGAACAGGGGTGGTCAGCCCCAGCATTTT. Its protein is CASSTNRGGQPQHF.